Presented here are 13 T cell receptor beta chains from one specimen sequenced in a study of blood T cell repertoires in COVID-19 (dated by TCRdb to the early 2020s). The library was obtained by the immunoSEQ multiplex PCR assay. TCRdb retrieved this table from immuneACCESS and kept in-frame rearrangements only. Not all clones are present; in checked studies, unresolved V genes account for under half, and no reason is known for the remainder. The sample contains a few hundred thousand clones, 85% of them found a single time. The top ten hold 3.5% to 4% of the sample. Specimen: peripheral blood. The source of these receptors is a woman aged 18-30 years with acute or convalescent COVID-19.

This chain joins TRBV6-5 and TRBJ1-5, with 9 bases matching TRBD1. CDR1 is MNHEY and CDR2 is SVGAGI in the germline V gene. The CDR3 has 15 residues. The CDR3 DNA follows: TGTGCTCCGGGACAGGGATATTTTGGCAATCAGCCCCAGCATTTT. The encoded protein is CAPGQGYFGNQPQHF.

This sequence joins TRBV11-2 and TRBJ2-2, with 10 bases fitting TRBD2. Germline V gene sequence: CDR1 SGHAT, CDR2 FQNNGV. The CDR3 is made up of 16 amino acids. Germline trimming cut 0 bases from V and 6 bases from J; bases unmatched to any gene: 4. As DNA, the CDR3 is TGTGCCAGCAGCTTAGATGAGCGGGGGGGCTCCGGGGAGCTGTTTTTT. It yields the protein CASSLDERGGSGELFF.

The genes are TRBV29-1 and TRBJ2-7, with TRBD2 identical over 7 bases. The ends lost 1 base at V and 0 bases at J; junction bases unmatched: 9. CDR1 is SQVTM and CDR2 is ANQGSEA in the germline V gene. The length of the CDR3 is 16 residues. As DNA, the CDR3 is TGCAGCGTTGAAGCTCCCCGGGGAGGGAGCTCCTACGAGCAGTACTTC. It specifies CSVEAPRGGSSYEQYF.

V usage is TRBV10-1 and J usage is TRBJ2-2, with D possibly TRBD2 on 5 matching bases. CDR1 is WNHNN, CDR2 SYGVQD, per germline (reference sequence). The length of the CDR3 is 15 residues. Trimming took off 1 base at V and 1 base at J, with 7 bases between the two ends. The CDR3 reads CASSELRVNTGELFF. CDR3 in DNA: TGCGCCAGCAGTGAGTTGCGGGTGAACACCGGGGAGCTGTTTTTT.

On this clone itself: The same CDR3 also results from other DNA sequences found in this sample. The rearrangement links TRBV6-6 to TRBJ2-7; 7 bases line up with TRBD1. V lost 2 bases to trimming and J lost 3 bases; unmatched junction nucleotides: 4. Germline V CDR1 and CDR2: MNHNY, SVGAGI (reference sequence). The CDR3 loop spans 14 amino acids. The CDR3 reads CASSYGGQFYEQYF. The CDR3 bases are TGTGCCAGCAGTTACGGGGGACAGTTCTACGAGCAGTACTTC.

This chain links TRBV9 with TRBJ1-4; D gene unclear. Trimming stripped 3 bases from V and 2 bases from J, with 8 bases between. Germline lookup yields CDR1 SGDLS and CDR2 YYNGEE. This CDR3 has 14 amino acids. CDR3 bases: TGTGCCAGCAGCGGGCGGGATACTAATGAAAAACTGTTTTTT. It encodes CASSGRDTNEKLFF.

The table lists this clone with a count of one. The rearrangement uses TRBV28 and TRBJ1-5; 8 bases are shared with TRBD1. This CDR3 spans 14 amino acids. The germline CDR1 and CDR2 sequences are MDHEN and SYDVKM. Unmatched junction bases numbered 3, after V lost 5 bases and J lost 3 bases. The CDR3 region is CASSRTGNNQPQHF. The DNA for the CDR3 is TGTGCCAGCAGTCGGACAGGGAACAATCAGCCCCAGCATTTT.

The chain uses TRBV2 and TRBJ2-2; tentative D call: TRBD1 (6 bases). Germline V lookup: CDR1 SNHLY, CDR2 FYNNEI. This CDR3 contains 14 residues. V dropped 8 bases and J dropped 2 bases, with 12 bases sitting between them. In nucleotides, the CDR3 is TGTGCCAGCCGGGGACAAACAAACACCGGGGAGCTGTTTTTT. The encoded protein is CASRGQTNTGELFF.

The V and J genes are TRBV6-5 and TRBJ1-1; 7 bases fit TRBD1. This CDR3 is built from 15 residues. Germline CDR1 is MNHEY and CDR2 is SVGAGI. The junction had 12 bases not matched to a gene; V was cut back by 6 bases and J by 5 bases. The CDR3 protein is CASRPINRGSTEAFF. In nucleotides, the CDR3 is TGTGCCAGCAGGCCTATAAACAGGGGATCGACTGAAGCTTTCTTT.

The chain joins TRBV28 to TRBJ1-1, with TRBD1 matching over 8 bases. J gave up 5 bases and V 4 bases, and 6 bases lay outside the gene matches. CDR1 and CDR2 (germline): MDHEN, SYDVKM. CDR3 length: 14 amino acids. The CDR3 is CASSWDRSSTEAFF. CDR3 in DNA: TGTGCCAGCAGTTGGGACAGGTCGAGTACTGAAGCTTTCTTT.

CDR3 amino acids: CASSLATGGAYNEQFF. The CDR3 DNA reads TGCGCCAGCAGCTTGGCTACAGGGGGCGCCTACAATGAGCAGTTCTTC. This chain connects TRBV5-1 to TRBJ2-1; TRBD1 matches at 9 bases. The J segment lost 2 bases and the V segment lost 0 bases, leaving 3 bases of the junction unmatched. The CDR3 loop spans 16 amino acids. Germline V gene lookup returns CDR1 SGHRS and CDR2 YFSETQ.

This chain uses TRBV14 with TRBJ2-5, with TRBD2 matching over 8 bases. With 1 base clipped from V and 5 bases from J, the junction kept 3 bases outside the gene matches. The CDR3 is made up of 14 amino acids. Per the germline V gene, CDR1 is SGHDN and CDR2 is FVKESK. CDR3 sequence: CASSQGGLGETQYF. The CDR3 region has the DNA TGTGCCAGCAGCCAAGGGGGACTAGGGGAGACCCAGTACTTC.

The V and J genes are TRBV7-2 and TRBJ2-7; a possible D gene is TRBD2 (7 bases). Germline CDR1 is SGHTA and CDR2 is FQGNSA. This CDR3 region has 14 residues. Trimming removed 3 bases at V and 4 bases at J, with 13 bases between. DNA for the CDR3: TGTGCCAGCAGCTTTCGGGGGGCAGGATACGAGCAGTACTTC. Translating it yields CASSFRGAGYEQYF.